These 11 T cell receptor beta chains came from one sample sequenced in a study of blood T cell repertoires in COVID-19. Clones were read by immunoSEQ multiplex PCR, and TCRdb kept only the in-frame ones, dropping some. This table has about 360,000 clones, about 86% appearing once. Sequencing was performed on peripheral blood. The source of these receptors is a woman aged 60 to 75 with COVID-19, enrolled during active disease.

This chain uses TRBV5-1 with TRBJ2-5; D unclear. Trimming took off 0 bases at V and 5 bases at J, with 5 bases between the two ends. CDR1 and CDR2 from the germline V gene are SGHRS and YFSETQ. This CDR3 has 12 residues. CDR3: CASSLAFETQYF. CDR3 in DNA: TGCGCCAGCAGCTTGGCTTTCGAGACCCAGTACTTC.

The gene calls are TRBV3-1 (or the pseudogene TRBV3-2) and TRBJ2-7; D uncertain. Germline V CDR1 and CDR2: LGHDT, YNNKEL (reference sequence). The CDR3 has 14 residues. V was clipped by 3 bases and J by 3 bases, with 12 bases between them. The CDR3 reads CASSHETPFYEQYF. The CDR3, as DNA: TGTGCCAGCAGCCACGAGACACCTTTCTACGAGCAGTACTTC.

The rearrangement uses TRBV9 and TRBJ1-2; 7 bases agree with TRBD1. The V and J ends lost 5 bases and 4 bases, in that order; junction bases with no gene match: 2. Germline loops: CDR1 SGDLS, CDR2 YYNGEE. The CDR3 spans 12 residues. For the CDR3, the DNA is TGTGCCAGCAGACAGGGGAGCTATGGCTACACCTTC. Its protein is CASRQGSYGYTF.

The gene calls are TRBV5-1 and TRBJ1-6; D gene uncertain. V was cut by 2 bases and J by 0 bases, with 3 bases left in between. Germline lookup yields CDR1 SGHRS and CDR2 YFSETQ. The CDR3 has 14 amino acids. The CDR3 protein is CASSFSSYNSPLHF. The CDR3 DNA is TGCGCCAGCAGCTTCAGCTCCTATAATTCACCCCTCCACTTT.

The J gene is TRBJ1-1, the V gene TRBV7-8; D ambiguous. V shed 1 base and J shed 1 base, with 4 bases lying between them. Germline lookup yields CDR1 SGHVS and CDR2 FQNEAQ. There are 13 residues in the CDR3. The CDR3 region is CASSLVENTEAFF. CDR3 nucleotides: TGTGCCAGCAGCTTAGTAGAGAACACTGAAGCTTTCTTT. Full variable domain (outside the CDR3, taken from reference TRBV7-8 and TRBJ1-1): GAGVSQSPRYKVAKRGQDVALRCDPISGHVSLFWYQQALGQGPEFLTYFQNEAQLDKSGLPSDRFFAERPEGSVSTLKIQRTQQEDSAVYLCASSLVENTEAFFGQGTRLTVV.

As to this clone: This CDR3 is also generated by other DNA sequences in the sample. V and J are TRBV9 and TRBJ2-7, with TRBD2 as a possible D gene (7 bases). V was clipped by 3 bases and J by 7 bases, with 23 bases between them. This CDR3 comprises 16 residues. Looked up from germline, CDR1 is SGDLS and CDR2 is YYNGEE. The CDR3 bases are TGTGCCAGCAGCGCATTTACGGGGGGCCTCCCTAAAGAGCAGTACTTC. It is translated as CASSAFTGGLPKEQYF.

This chain links TRBV18 with TRBJ1-4; D gene unclear. CDR1 is KGHSH, CDR2 LQKENI, per germline. Trimming stripped 2 bases from V and 4 bases from J, with 14 bases between. The CDR3 is made up of 16 amino acids. CDR3 DNA sequence: TGTGCCAGCTCACCATTCGAGGCGGGAATTAATGAAAAACTGTTTTTT. Amino acid sequence: CASSPFEAGINEKLFF.

The chain uses TRBV5-8 and TRBJ1-2; D unresolved. Germline assignment: CDR1 SGHTS and CDR2 YDEGEE. The CDR3 covers 15 residues. Trimming cost V 1 base and J 4 bases, with 14 bases left between them. Written as DNA, the CDR3 is TGTGCCAGCAGCTTGTGGTCGGAACGAGGCTATGGCTACACCTTC. The encoded protein is CASSLWSERGYGYTF.

The chain employs TRBV19 and TRBJ1-5; D remains ambiguous. Germline CDR1 LNHDA, CDR2 SQIVND (reference sequence). This CDR3 has 12 amino acids. V was trimmed by 3 bases and J by 5 bases, leaving 5 bases between them. The CDR3 DNA reads TGTGCCAGTAGTATTAACTATCAGCCCCAGCATTTT. It translates to CASSINYQPQHF.

Concerning this clone: The identical CDR3 is also encoded by other nucleotide sequences in the sample. The chain has TRBV19 and TRBJ1-1; 7 nucleotides line up with TRBD1. The CDR3 runs 14 residues. Germline lookup yields CDR1 LNHDA and CDR2 SQIVND (reference sequence). V shed 1 base and J 1 base; nucleotides not matched to a gene: 0. The DNA of the CDR3 is TGTGCCAGTAGTATAGGACAGGGGAACACTGAAGCTTTCTTT. As protein: CASSIGQGNTEAFF.

This clone was seen only a few times. This rearrangement joins TRBV3-1 (or the pseudogene TRBV3-2) to TRBJ2-7; 8 nucleotides line up with TRBD2. V lost 6 bases and J lost 2; bases outside the gene matches: 15. Germline lookup yields CDR1 LGHDT and CDR2 YNNKEL (reference sequence). The CDR3 length is 17 residues. The DNA for the CDR3 is TGTGCCAGCAGTCCCCCAAGTTGGGCGGGGGGCCCCTACGAGCAGTACTTC. Encoded protein: CASSPPSWAGGPYEQYF.